This TCR beta chain emerged from a study of blood T cell repertoires in COVID-19. In the study overall: The United States, Italy and Spain supplied acute and convalescent COVID-19 samples. From T cells, B-cell-depleted T cells, or PBMCs came the material, which was cDNA or gDNA.

Methods used by the authors: The assay estimated nucleated cells by amplifying reference gene primers. Sequenced by immunoSEQ multiplex PCR; TCRdb stores in-frame clones only, minus some. That table supplies the V and J calls and clone size; D and trimming were determined from the DNA. The sample yields roughly 220,000 clones, 82% seen once. Unmatched junction bases numbered 10, after V lost 6 bases and J lost 10 bases. This CDR3 region has 15 residues. CDR1 is LGHNT and CDR2 is FRNRAP in the germline V gene. Seattle participants joined during active infection and were tracked over time. The V and J genes are TRBV12-5 and TRBJ1-5, with 12 bases lining up with TRBD1. What was sequenced was peripheral blood. This receptor was identified in an elderly woman with COVID-19, enrolled during active disease. As DNA, the CDR3 is TGTGCTAGTGGACCCGGGACAGGGGGCCTCATACCCCAGCATTTT. Its protein is CASGPGTGGLIPQHF.